The sample holds a few counts of the clone carrying this T cell receptor (beta chain). The data are from a study of PD-L1 blockade in urothelial cancer. Across the study: Patients had undergone 0 to 3 prior chemotherapy regimens. Once treatment had started, blood was analyzed at 3 weeks (second dose) and again at 6 weeks.

Synthetic TCR analog templates were spiked into all PCRs individually. Libraries were prepared by immunoSEQ multiplex PCR; TCRdb keeps only in-frame clonotypes and omits some of them. The table lists 50,000 or so clones, approximately 86% of them singletons. The time point was: peripheral blood 6 weeks after treatment start. Patients had locally advanced or metastatic urothelial carcinoma. After removal of 0 bases from V and 5 bases from J, the junction contained 2 bases not matched to a gene. The CDR3 runs to 16 residues. CDR1 SGHDT and CDR2 YYEEEE come from the germline V gene. V and J are TRBV5-6 and TRBJ1-6, with 10 bases aligning to TRBD1. This specimen consisted of PBMCs, obtained around atezolizumab (anti-PD-L1) treatment. The sequence was obtained from a man between 60 and 75 years old with urothelial cancer. The CDR3 sequence: CASSLGTGGNNSPLHF. DNA of the CDR3: TGTGCCAGCAGCTTGGGGACAGGGGGTAATAATTCACCCCTCCACTTT.